The source of this T cell receptor beta chain is a study of CD8 T cells in Susac syndrome. Notes on the study in general: Within total CD8+ repertoires, roughly 17 Susac-specific public clones were found, and within CD8+ TEMRA repertoires, five.

Concerning this clonotype: Its antigen is unidentified.

The recently defined diagnostic criteria for definite or probable disease were met by the Susac syndrome patients. CDR1 and CDR2 from the germline V gene are GTSNPN and SVGIG (reference sequence). V was pared by 2 bases and J by 4 bases, with 11 bases between. The CDR3 runs to 13 residues. Random hexamers were used to reverse transcribe roughly 0.5 to 1 ug of RNA. Using its own MiXCR run on the immunoSEQ multiplex PCR reads, TCRdb lists one record per CDR3 protein. The data contain approximately 190,000 distinct CDR3 sequences, around 95% of them seen just once; the ten biggest clones take up around 0.16%.

The sample taken for sequencing was CD8+ T cells from PBMCs. The V and J genes are TRBV30 and TRBJ1-2; D not certain. The sequence derives from a human donor with Susac syndrome. CDR3 nucleotides: TGTGCCTGGAGTACTACGGATAGCTATGGCTACACCTTC. Its protein product is CAWSTTDSYGYTF.